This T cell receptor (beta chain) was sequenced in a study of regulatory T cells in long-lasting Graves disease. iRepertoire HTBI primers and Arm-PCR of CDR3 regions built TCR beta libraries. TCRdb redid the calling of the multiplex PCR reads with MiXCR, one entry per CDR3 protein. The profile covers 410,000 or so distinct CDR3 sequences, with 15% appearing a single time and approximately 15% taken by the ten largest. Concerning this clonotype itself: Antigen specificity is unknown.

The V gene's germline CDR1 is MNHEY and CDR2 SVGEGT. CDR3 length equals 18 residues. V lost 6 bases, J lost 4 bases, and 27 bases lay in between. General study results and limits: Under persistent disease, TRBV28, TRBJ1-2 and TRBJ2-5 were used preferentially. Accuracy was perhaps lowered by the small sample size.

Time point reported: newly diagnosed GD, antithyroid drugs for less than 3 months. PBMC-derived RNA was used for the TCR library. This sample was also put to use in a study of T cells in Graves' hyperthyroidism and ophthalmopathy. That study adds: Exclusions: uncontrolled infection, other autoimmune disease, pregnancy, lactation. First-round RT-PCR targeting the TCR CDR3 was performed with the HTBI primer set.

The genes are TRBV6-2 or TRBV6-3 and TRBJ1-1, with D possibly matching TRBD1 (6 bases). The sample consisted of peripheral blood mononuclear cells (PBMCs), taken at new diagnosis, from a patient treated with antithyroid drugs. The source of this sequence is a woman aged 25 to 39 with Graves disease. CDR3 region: CASRPGGGIRSLGTEAFF. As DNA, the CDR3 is TGTGCCAGCAGACCCGGAGGGGGAATCAGGAGCCTGGGCACTGAAGCTTTCTTT.